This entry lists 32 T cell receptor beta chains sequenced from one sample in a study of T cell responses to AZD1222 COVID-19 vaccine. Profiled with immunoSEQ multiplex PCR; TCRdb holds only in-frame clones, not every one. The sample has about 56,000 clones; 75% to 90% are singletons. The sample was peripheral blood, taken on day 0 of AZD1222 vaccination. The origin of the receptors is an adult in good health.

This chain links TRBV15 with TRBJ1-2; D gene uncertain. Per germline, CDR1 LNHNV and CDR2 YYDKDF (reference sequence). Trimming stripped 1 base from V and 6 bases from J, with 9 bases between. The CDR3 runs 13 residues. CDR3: CATSRGAGDGYTF. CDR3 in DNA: TGTGCCACCAGCAGAGGGGCAGGCGATGGCTACACCTTC.

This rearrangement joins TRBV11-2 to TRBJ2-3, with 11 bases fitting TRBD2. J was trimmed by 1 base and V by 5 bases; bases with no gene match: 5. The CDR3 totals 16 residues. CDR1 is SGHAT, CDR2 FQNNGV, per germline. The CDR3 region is CASSISGGVGTDTQYF. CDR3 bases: TGTGCCAGCAGCATTAGCGGGGGGGTAGGCACAGATACGCAGTATTTT. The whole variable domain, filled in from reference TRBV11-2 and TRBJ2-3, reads EAGVAQSPRYKIIEKRQSVAFWCNPISGHATLYWYQQILGQGPKLLIQFQNNGVVDDSQLPKDRFSAERLKGVDSTLKIQPAKLEDSAVYLCASSISGGVGTDTQYFGPGTRLTVL.

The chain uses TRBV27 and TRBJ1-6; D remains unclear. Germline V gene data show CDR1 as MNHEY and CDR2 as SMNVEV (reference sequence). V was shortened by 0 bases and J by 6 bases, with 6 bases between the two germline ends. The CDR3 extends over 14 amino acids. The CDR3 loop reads CASSLSWGNSPLHF. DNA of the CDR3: TGTGCCAGCAGTTTATCGTGGGGTAATTCACCCCTCCACTTT.

CDR3 sequence reads: CASSPTSGGSNEQFF. The DNA for the CDR3 is TGTGCCAGCAGTCCGACTAGCGGGGGATCCAATGAGCAGTTCTTC. The genes are TRBV2 and TRBJ2-1; 12 bases are a match to TRBD2. The germline gives CDR1 SNHLY, CDR2 FYNNEI. This CDR3 is built from 15 residues. With 5 bases clipped from V and 6 bases from J, the junction kept 5 bases outside the gene matches. The full variable domain, rest sourced from reference TRBV2 and TRBJ2-1, is EPEVTQTPSHQVTQMGQEVILRCVPISNHLYFYWYRQILGQKVEFLVSFYNNEISEKSEIFDDQFSVERPDGSNFTLKIRSTKLEDSAMYFCASSPTSGGSNEQFFGPGTRLTVL.

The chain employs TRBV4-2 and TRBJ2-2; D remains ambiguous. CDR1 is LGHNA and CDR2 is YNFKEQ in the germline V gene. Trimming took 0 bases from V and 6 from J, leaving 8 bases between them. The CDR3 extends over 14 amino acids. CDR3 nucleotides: TGTGCCAGCAGCCAAGATGCAGTGTCCGGGGAGCTGTTTTTT. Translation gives CASSQDAVSGELFF.

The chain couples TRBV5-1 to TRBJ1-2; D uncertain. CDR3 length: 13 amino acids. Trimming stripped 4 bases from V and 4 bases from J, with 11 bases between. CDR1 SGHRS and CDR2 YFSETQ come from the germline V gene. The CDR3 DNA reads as TGCGCCAGCAGCATCGGGTCGGGCTATGGCTACACCTTC. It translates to CASSIGSGYGYTF.

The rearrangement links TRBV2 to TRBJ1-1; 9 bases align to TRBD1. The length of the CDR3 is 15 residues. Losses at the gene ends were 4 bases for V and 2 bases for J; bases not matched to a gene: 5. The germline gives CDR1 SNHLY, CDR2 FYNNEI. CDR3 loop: CASSGTGGVNTEAFF. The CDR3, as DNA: TGTGCCAGCAGTGGAACAGGGGGCGTTAACACTGAAGCTTTCTTT.

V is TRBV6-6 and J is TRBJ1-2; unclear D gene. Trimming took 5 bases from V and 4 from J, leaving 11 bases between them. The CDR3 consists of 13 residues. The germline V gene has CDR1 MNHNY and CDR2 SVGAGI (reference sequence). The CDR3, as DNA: TGTGCCAGCAGTCGGGGATCGACCTATGGCTACACCTTC. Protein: CASSRGSTYGYTF.

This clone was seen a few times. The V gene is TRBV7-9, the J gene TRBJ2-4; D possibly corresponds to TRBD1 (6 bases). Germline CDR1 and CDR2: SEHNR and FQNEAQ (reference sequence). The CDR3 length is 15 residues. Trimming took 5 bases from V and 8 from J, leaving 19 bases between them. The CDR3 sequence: CASSPGDISADIQYF. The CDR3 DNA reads TGTGCCAGCAGCCCCGGGGACATCTCGGCGGACATTCAGTACTTC.

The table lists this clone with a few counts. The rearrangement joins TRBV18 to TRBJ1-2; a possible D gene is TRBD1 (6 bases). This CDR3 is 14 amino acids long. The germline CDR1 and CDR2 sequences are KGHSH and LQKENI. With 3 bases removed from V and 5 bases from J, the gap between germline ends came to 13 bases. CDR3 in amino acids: CASSPLEGGYGYTF. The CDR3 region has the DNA TGTGCCAGCTCACCTCTTGAAGGGGGTTATGGCTACACCTTC.

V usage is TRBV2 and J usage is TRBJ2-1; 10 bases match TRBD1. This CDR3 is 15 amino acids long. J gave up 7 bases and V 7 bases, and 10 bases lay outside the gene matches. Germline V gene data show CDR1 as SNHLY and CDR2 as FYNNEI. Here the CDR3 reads CASTLGGTGVNEQFF. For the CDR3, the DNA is TGTGCCAGCACCCTAGGGGGGACAGGGGTGAATGAGCAGTTCTTC.

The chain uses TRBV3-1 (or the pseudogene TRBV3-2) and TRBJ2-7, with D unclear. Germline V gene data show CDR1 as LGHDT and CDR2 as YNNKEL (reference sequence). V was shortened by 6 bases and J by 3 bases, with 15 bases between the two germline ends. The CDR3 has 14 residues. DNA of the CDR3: TGTGCCAGCAGTCCCGGCGTGGTTCTCTACGAGCAGTACTTC. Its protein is CASSPGVVLYEQYF.

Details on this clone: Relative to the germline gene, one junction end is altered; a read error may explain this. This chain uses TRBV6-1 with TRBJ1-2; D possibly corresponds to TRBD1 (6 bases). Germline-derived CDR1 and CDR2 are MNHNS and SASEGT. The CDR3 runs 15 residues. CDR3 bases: TGTGCCAGCAGCGAAGGGGGGAGGAGTACCTATGGCTACACCTTC. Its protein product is CASSEGGRSTYGYTF.

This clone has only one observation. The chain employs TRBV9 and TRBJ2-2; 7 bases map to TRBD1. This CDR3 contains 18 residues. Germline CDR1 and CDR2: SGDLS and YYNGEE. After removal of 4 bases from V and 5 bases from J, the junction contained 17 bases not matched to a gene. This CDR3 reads CASSTWDRPIPGTGELFF. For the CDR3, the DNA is TGTGCCAGCAGCACTTGGGACAGACCTATCCCCGGTACCGGGGAGCTGTTTTTT. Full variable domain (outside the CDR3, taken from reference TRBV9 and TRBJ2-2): DSGVTQTPKHLITATGQRVTLRCSPRSGDLSVYWYQQSLDQGLQFLIQYYNGEERAKGNILERFSAQQFPDLHSELNLSSLELGDSALYFCASSTWDRPIPGTGELFFGEGSRLTVL.

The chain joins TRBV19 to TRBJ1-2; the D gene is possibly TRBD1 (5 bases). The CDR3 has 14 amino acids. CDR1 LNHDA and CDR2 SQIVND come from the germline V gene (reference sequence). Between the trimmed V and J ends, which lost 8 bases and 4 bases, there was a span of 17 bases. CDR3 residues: CASGFRDRGYGYTF. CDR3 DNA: TGTGCCAGTGGCTTCCGGGACCGGGGCTATGGCTACACCTTC.

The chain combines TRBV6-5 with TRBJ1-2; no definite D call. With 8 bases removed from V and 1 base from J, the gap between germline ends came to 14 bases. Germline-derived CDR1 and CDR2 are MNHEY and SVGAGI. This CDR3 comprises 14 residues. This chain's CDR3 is CASSRDLNNYGYTF. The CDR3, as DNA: TGTGCCAGCTCAAGAGATCTAAATAACTATGGCTACACCTTC.

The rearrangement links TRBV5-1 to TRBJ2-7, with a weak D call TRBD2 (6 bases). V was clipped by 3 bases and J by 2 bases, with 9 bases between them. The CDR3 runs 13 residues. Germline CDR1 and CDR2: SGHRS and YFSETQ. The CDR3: CASSWGETYEQYF. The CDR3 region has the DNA TGCGCCAGCAGCTGGGGGGAAACCTACGAGCAGTACTTC. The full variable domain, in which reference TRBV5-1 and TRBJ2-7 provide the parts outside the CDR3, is KAGVTQTPRYLIKTRGQQVTLSCSPISGHRSVSWYQQTPGQGLQFLFEYFSETQRNKGNFPGRFSGRQFSNSRSEMNVSTLELGDSALYLCASSWGETYEQYFGPGTRLTVT.

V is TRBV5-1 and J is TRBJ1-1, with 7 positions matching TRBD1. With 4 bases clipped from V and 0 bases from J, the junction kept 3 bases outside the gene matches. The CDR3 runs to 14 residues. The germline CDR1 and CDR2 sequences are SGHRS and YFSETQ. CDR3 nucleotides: TGCGCCAGCAGCGGGGACAGACTGAACACTGAAGCTTTCTTT. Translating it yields CASSGDRLNTEAFF.

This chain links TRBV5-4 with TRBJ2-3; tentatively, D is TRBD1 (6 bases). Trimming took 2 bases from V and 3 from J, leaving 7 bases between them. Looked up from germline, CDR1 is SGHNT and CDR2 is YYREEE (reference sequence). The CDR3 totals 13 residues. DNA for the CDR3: TGTGCCAGCAGCTTTGACAGGACAGATACGCAGTATTTT. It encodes CASSFDRTDTQYF.

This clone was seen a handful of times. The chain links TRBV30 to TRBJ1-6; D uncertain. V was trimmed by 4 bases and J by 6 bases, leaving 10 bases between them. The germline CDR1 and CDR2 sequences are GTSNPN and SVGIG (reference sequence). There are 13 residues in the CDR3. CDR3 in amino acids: CAWMPLPNSPLHF. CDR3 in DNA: TGTGCCTGGATGCCCTTACCTAATTCACCCCTCCACTTT.

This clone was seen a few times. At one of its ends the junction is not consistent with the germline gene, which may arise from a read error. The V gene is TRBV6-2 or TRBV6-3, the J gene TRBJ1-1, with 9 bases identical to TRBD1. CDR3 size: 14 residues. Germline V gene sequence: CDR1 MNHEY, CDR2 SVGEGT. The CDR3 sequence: CATSGTGTMTEAFF. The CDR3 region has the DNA TGTGCCACCAGTGGGACAGGGACTATGACCGAAGCTTTCTTT.

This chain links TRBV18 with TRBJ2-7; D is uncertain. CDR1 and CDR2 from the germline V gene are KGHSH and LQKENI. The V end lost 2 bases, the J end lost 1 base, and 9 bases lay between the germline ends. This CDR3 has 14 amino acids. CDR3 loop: CASSPEIGSYEQYF. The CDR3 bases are TGTGCCAGCTCACCAGAAATAGGGTCCTACGAGCAGTACTTC.

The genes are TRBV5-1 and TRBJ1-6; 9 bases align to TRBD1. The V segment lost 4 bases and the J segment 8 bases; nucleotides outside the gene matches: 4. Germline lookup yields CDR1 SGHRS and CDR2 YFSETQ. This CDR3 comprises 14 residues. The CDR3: CASSTRQGDSPLHF. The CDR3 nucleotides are TGCGCCAGCAGCACACGACAGGGGGATTCACCCCTCCACTTT.

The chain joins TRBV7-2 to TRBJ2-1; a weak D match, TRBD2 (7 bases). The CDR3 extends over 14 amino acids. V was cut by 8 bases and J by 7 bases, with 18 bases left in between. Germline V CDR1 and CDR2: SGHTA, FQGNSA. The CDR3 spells CASSEGGQLNEQFF. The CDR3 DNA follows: TGTGCCAGCTCGGAGGGGGGGCAGTTAAATGAGCAGTTCTTC. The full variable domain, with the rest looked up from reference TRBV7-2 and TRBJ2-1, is GAGVSQSPSNKVTEKGKDVELRCDPISGHTALYWYRQSLGQGLEFLIYFQGNSAPDKSGLPSDRFSAERTGGSVSTLTIQRTQQEDSAVYLCASSEGGQLNEQFFGPGTRLTVL.

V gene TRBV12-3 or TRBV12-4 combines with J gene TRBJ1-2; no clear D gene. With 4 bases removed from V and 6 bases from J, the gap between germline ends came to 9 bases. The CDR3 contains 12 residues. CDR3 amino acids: CASSSLGHGYTF. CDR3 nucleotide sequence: TGTGCCAGCAGTTCCTTAGGGCATGGCTACACCTTC.

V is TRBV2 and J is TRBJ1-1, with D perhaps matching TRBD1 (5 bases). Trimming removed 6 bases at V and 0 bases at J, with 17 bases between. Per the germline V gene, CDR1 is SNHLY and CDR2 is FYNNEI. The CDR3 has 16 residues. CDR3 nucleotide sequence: TGTGCCAGCAGCAAATCCACCGGGACCGTGAACACTGAAGCTTTCTTT. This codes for CASSKSTGTVNTEAFF. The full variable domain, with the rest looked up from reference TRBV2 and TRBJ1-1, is EPEVTQTPSHQVTQMGQEVILRCVPISNHLYFYWYRQILGQKVEFLVSFYNNEISEKSEIFDDQFSVERPDGSNFTLKIRSTKLEDSAMYFCASSKSTGTVNTEAFFGQGTRLTVV.

For the CDR3, the DNA is TGTGCCAGCAGTTTCGACAAGAACACTGAAGCTTTCTTT. It specifies CASSFDKNTEAFF. The chain links TRBV12-3 or TRBV12-4 to TRBJ1-1; the D is unclear. The V gene lost 3 bases and the J gene lost 1 base, with 6 bases spanning the gap. This CDR3 spans 13 amino acids.

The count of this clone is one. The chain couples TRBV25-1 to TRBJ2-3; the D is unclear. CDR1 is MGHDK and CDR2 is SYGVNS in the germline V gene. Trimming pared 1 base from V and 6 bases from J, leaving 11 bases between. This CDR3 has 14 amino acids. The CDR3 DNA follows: TGTGCCAGCAGTGAATCGGTGGGCCGGGATACGCAGTATTTT. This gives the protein CASSESVGRDTQYF.

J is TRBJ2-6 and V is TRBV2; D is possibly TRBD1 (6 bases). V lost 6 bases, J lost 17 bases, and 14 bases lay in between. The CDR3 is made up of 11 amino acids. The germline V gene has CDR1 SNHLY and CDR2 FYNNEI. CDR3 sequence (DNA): TGTGCCAGCAGCGAATTGACAGGCTTGACTTTC. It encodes CASSELTGLTF. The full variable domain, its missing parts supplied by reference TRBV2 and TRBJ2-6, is EPEVTQTPSHQVTQMGQEVILRCVPISNHLYFYWYRQILGQKVEFLVSFYNNEISEKSEIFDDQFSVERPDGSNFTLKIRSTKLEDSAMYFCASSELTGLTFGAGSRLTVL.

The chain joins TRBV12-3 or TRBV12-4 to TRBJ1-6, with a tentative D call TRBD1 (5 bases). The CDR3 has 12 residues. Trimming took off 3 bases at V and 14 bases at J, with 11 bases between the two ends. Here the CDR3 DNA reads TGTGCCAGCAGTTTCCCGCGGGGGGCCCTCCACTTT. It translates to CASSFPRGALHF.

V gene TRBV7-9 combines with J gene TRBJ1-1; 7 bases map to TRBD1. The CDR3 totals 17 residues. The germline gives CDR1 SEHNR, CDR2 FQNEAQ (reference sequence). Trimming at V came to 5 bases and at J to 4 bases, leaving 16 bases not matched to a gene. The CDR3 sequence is CASSPDPGQKGATEAFF. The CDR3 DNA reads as TGTGCCAGCAGCCCCGATCCGGGACAGAAGGGGGCCACTGAAGCTTTCTTT.

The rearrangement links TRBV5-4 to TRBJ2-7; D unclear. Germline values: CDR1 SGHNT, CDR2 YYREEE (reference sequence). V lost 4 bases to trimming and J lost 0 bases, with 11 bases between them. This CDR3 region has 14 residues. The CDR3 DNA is TGTGCCAGCAGCCCCTCGCCCTACTCCTACGAGCAGTACTTC. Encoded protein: CASSPSPYSYEQYF.